One sample yielded the 3 T cell receptor beta chains listed below, sequenced in a study of cytomegalovirus exposure and HLA in healthy donors. Vbeta (60) and Jbeta (13) primers were used in the PCR. Assay used: immunoSEQ multiplex PCR; TCRdb lists only in-frame clones, some missing. The data contain about 82,000 clones, 78% of them singletons. Sample: PBMCs. The receptor source for this set is a male donor in good health and CMV-seropositive.

V usage is TRBV5-1 and J usage is TRBJ1-3, with a possible D match to TRBD1 (6 bases). This CDR3 comprises 14 residues. CDR1 and CDR2 (germline): SGHRS, YFSETQ. The ends were cut back, 2 bases at V and 2 bases at J, with 8 bases in the middle. CDR3 nucleotide sequence: TGCGCCAGCAGCTTCACAGGGCCTGGAAACACCATATATTTT. The encoded protein is CASSFTGPGNTIYF.

This chain links TRBV30 with TRBJ2-6, with 11 bases fitting TRBD2. V lost 5 bases to trimming and J lost 0 bases; unmatched junction nucleotides: 0. Germline V gene sequence: CDR1 GTSNPN, CDR2 SVGIG (reference sequence). The CDR3 spans 15 residues. CDR3 DNA: TGTGCCTGGGGACTAGCGGGCTCTGGGGCCAACGTCCTGACTTTC. This codes for CAWGLAGSGANVLTF.

This clone has more than one count but fewer than ten. This chain uses TRBV6-1 with TRBJ2-7; 7 positions agree with TRBD1. The CDR3 length is 14 residues. Losses at the gene ends were 7 bases for V and 3 bases for J; bases not matched to a gene: 9. Germline V gives CDR1 MNHNS, CDR2 SASEGT. The CDR3 coding sequence is TGTGCCAGCATTGGCCGTGCAGGGGGCTACGAGCAGTACTTC. Encoded protein: CASIGRAGGYEQYF.